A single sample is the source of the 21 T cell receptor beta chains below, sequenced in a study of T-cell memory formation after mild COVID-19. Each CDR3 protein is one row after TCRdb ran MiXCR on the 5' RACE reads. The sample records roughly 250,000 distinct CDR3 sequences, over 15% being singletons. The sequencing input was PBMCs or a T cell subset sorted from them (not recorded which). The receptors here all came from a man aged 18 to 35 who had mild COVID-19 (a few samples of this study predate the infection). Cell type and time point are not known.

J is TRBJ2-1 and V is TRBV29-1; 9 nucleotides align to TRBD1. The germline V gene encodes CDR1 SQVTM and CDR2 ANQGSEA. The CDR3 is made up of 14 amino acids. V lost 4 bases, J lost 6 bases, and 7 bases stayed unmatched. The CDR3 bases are TGCAGCGTTGCTCGATTACAGGGGGCCAATGAGCAGTTCTTC. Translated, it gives CSVARLQGANEQFF.

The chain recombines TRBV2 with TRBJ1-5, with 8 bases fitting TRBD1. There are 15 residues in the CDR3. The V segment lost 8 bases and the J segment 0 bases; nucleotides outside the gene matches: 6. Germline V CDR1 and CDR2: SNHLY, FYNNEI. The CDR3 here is CASSRDRNSNQPQHF. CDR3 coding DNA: TGTGCCAGCTCACGGGACAGGAATAGCAATCAGCCCCAGCATTTT.

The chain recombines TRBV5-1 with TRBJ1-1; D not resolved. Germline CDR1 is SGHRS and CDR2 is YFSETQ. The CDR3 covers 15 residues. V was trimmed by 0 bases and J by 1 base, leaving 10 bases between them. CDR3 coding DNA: TGCGCCAGCAGCTTGGGCGACTTAAAGAACACTGAAGCTTTCTTT. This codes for CASSLGDLKNTEAFF. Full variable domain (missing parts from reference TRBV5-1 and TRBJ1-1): KAGVTQTPRYLIKTRGQQVTLSCSPISGHRSVSWYQQTPGQGLQFLFEYFSETQRNKGNFPGRFSGRQFSNSRSEMNVSTLELGDSALYLCASSLGDLKNTEAFFGQGTRLTVV.

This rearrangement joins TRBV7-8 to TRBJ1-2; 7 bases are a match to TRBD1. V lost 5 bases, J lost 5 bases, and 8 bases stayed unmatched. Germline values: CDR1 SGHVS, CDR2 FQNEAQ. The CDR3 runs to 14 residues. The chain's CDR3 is CASSQTGVVYGYTF. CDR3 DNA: TGTGCCAGCAGCCAAACAGGGGTTGTGTATGGCTACACCTTC.

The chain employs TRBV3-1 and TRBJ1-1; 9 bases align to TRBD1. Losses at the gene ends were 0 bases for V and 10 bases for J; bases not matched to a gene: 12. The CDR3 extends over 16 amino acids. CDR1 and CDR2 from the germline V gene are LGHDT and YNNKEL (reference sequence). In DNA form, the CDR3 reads TGTGCCAGCAGCCAAGATCGGGGACAGGGAATCAGACCAGCTTTCTTT. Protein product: CASSQDRGQGIRPAFF.

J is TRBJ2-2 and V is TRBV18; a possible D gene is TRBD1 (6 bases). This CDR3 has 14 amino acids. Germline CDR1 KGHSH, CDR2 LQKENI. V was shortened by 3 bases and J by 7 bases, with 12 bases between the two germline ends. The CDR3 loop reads CASSPAGVYGELFF. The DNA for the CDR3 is TGTGCCAGCTCACCTGCAGGGGTCTACGGGGAGCTGTTTTTT.

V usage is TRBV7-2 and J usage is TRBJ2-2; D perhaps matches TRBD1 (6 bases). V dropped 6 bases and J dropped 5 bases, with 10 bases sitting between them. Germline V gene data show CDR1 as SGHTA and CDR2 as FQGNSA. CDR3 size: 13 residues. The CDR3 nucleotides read TGTGCCAGCAGACCACAGGGTACCGGGGAGCTGTTTTTT. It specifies CASRPQGTGELFF.

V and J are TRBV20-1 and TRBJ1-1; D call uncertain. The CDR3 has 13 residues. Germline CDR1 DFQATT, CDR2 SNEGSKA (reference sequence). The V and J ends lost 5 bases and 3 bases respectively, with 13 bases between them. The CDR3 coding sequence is TGCAGTGCTCCCCCCGTCAGAGACACTGAAGCTTTCTTT. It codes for CSAPPVRDTEAFF.

CDR3 region: CASSVAPRVGYGYTF. The DNA of the CDR3 is TGTGCCAGCAGCGTAGCCCCCAGGGTCGGCTATGGCTACACCTTC. The chain employs TRBV9 and TRBJ1-2; maybe TRBD1 (5 bases). CDR1 is SGDLS and CDR2 is YYNGEE in the germline V gene. Between the trimmed V and J ends, which lost 0 bases and 4 bases, there was a span of 13 bases. This CDR3 is built from 15 residues. The entire variable domain, with the rest obtained from reference TRBV9 and TRBJ1-2, is as follows: DSGVTQTPKHLITATGQRVTLRCSPRSGDLSVYWYQQSLDQGLQFLIQYYNGEERAKGNILERFSAQQFPDLHSELNLSSLELGDSALYFCASSVAPRVGYGYTFGSGTRLTVV.

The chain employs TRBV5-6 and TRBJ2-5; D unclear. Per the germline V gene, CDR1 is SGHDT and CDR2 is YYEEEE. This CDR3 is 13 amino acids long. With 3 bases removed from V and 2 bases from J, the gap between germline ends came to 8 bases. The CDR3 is CASSSARQETQYF. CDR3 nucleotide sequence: TGTGCCAGCAGCTCAGCCCGACAAGAGACCCAGTACTTC.

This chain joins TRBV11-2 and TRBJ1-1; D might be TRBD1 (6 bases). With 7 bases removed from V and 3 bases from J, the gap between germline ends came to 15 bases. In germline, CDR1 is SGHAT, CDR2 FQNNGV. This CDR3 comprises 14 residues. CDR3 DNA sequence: TGTGCCAGCAATTGGGGGACACAGGACACTGAAGCTTTCTTT. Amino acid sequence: CASNWGTQDTEAFF.

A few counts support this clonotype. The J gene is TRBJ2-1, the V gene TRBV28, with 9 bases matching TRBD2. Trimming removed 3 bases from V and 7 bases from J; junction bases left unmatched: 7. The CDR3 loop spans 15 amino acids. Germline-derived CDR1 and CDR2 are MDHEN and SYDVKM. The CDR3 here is CASSLGGGAVNEQFF. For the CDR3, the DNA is TGTGCCAGCAGTTTGGGCGGGGGGGCCGTTAATGAGCAGTTCTTC.

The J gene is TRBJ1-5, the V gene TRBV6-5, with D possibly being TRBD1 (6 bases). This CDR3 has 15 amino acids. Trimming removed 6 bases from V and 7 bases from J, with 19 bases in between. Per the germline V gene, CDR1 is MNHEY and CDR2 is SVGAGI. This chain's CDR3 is CASSPEQGRGQPQHF. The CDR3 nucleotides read TGTGCCAGCAGCCCTGAGCAGGGGCGAGGACAGCCCCAGCATTTT.

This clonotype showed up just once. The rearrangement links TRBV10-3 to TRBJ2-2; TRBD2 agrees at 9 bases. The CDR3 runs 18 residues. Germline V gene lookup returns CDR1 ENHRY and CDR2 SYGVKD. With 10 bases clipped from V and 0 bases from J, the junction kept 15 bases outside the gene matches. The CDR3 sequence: CATQPWVAGDPNTGELFF. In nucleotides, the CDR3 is TGTGCCACCCAACCTTGGGTAGCGGGGGACCCGAACACCGGGGAGCTGTTTTTT.

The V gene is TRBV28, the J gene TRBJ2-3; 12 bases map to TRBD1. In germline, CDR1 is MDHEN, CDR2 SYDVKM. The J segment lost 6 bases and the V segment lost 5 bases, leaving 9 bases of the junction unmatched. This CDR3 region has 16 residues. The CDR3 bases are TGTGCCAGCAGTAGCCGGGACAGGGGGCCGTGGGATACGCAGTATTTT. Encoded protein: CASSSRDRGPWDTQYF.

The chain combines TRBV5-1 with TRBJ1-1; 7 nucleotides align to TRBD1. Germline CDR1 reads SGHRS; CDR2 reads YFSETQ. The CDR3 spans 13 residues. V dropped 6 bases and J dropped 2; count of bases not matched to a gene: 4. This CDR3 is CASTRDSNTEAFF. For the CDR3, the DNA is TGCGCCAGCACCCGGGACAGTAACACTGAAGCTTTCTTT.

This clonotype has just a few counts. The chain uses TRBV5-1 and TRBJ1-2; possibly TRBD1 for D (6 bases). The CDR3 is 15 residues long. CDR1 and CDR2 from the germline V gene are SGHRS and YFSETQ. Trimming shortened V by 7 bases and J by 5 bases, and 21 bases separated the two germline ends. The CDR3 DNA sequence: TGCGCCAGCCGCTCAGAACCGACAGGCCCTTATGGCTACACCTTC. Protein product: CASRSEPTGPYGYTF.

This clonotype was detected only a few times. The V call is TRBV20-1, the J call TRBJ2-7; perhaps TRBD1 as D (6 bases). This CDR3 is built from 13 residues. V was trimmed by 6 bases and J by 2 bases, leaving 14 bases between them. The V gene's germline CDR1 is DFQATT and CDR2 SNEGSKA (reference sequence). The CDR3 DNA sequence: TGCAGTGCAGTTACGGGACAAACCTACGAGCAGTACTTC. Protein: CSAVTGQTYEQYF.

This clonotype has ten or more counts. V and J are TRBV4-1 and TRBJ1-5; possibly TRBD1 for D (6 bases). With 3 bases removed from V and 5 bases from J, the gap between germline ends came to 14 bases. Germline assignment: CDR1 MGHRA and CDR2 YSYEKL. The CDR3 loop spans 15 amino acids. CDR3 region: CASSQTGPTYQPQHF. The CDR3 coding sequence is TGCGCCAGCAGCCAGACAGGCCCAACCTATCAGCCCCAGCATTTT.

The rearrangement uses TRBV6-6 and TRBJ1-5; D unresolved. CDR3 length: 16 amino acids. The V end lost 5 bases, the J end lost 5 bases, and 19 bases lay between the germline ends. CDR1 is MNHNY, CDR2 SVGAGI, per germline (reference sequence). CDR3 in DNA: TGTGCCAGCAGTCCAATGTTAGACCTCACCCATCAGCCCCAGCATTTT. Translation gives CASSPMLDLTHQPQHF.

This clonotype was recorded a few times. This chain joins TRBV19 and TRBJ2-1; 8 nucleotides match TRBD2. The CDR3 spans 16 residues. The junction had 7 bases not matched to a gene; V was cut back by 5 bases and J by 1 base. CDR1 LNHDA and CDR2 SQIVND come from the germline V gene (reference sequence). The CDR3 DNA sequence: TGTGCCAGTAGTCGTTTCGGGGGGGAGTCCTACAATGAGCAGTTCTTC. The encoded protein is CASSRFGGESYNEQFF.